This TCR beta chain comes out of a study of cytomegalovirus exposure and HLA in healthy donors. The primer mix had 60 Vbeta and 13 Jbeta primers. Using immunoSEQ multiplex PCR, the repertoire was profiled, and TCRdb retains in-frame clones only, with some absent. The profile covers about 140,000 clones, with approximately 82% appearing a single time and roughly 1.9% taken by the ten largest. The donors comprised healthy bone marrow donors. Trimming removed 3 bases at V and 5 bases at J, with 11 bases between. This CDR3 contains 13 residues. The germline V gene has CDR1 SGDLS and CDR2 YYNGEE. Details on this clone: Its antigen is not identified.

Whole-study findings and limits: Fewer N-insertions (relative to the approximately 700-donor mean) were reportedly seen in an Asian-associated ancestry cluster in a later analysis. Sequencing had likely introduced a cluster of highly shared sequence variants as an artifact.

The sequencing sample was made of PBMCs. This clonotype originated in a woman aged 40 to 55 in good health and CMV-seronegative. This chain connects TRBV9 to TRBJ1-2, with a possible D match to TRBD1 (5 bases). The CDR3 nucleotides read TGTGCCAGCAGCGGGGCAGGGTTGTATGGCTACACCTTC. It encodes CASSGAGLYGYTF.